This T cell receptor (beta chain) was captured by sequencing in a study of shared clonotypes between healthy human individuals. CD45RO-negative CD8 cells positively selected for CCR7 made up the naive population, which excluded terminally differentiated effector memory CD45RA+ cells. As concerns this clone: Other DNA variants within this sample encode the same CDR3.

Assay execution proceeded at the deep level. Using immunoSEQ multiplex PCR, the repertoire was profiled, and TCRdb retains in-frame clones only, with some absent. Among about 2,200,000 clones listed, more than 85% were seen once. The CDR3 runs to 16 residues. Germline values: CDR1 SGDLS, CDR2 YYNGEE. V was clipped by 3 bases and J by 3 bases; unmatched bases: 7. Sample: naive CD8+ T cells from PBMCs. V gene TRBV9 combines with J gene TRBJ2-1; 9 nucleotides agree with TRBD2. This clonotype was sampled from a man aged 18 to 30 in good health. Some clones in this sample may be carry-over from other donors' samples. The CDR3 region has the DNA TGTGCCAGCAGCGGGGCGGGGACTAGCAGCTACAATGAGCAGTTCTTC. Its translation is CASSGAGTSSYNEQFF.